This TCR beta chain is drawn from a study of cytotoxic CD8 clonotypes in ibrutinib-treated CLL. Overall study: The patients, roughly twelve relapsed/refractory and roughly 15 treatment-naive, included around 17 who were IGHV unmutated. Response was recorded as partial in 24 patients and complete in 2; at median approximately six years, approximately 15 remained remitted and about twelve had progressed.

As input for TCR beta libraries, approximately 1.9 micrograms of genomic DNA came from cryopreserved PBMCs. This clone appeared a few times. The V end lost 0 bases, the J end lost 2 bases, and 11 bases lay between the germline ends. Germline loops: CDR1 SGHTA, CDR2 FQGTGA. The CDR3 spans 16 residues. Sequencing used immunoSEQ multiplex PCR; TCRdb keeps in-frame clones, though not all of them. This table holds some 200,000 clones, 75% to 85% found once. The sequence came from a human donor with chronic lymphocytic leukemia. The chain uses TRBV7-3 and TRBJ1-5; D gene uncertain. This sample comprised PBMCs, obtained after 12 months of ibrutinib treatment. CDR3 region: CASSLTVSWGNQPQHF. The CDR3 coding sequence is TGTGCCAGCAGCTTAACGGTGAGTTGGGGCAATCAGCCCCAGCATTTT.